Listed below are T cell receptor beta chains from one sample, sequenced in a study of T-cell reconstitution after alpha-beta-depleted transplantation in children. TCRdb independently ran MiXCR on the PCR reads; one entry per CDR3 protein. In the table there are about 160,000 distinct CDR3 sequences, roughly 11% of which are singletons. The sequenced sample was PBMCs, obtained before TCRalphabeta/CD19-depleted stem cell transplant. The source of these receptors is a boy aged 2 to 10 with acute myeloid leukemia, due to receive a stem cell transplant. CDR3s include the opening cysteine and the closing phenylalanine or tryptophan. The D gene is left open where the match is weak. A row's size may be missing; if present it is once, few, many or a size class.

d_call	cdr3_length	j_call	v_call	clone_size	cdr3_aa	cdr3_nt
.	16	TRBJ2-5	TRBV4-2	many	CASSPGLLSNQETQYF	TGTGCCAGCAGCCCCGGACTGCTCTCCAACCAAGAGACCCAGTACTTC
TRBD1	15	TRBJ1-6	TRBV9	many	CASSVGQGDNSPLHF	TGTGCCAGCAGCGTAGGCCAGGGGGATAATTCACCCCTCCACTTT
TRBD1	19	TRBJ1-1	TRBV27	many	CASSYARDRAQPKNTEAFF	TGTGCCAGCAGTTACGCAAGGGACAGGGCCCAGCCAAAGAACACTGAAGCTTTCTTT
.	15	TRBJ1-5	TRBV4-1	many	CASSPLGTPNQPQHF	TGCGCCAGCAGCCCCTTGGGGACACCTAATCAGCCCCAGCATTTT
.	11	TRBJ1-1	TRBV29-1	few	CSVSRVDEAFF	TGCAGCGTTTCCAGGGTGGATGAAGCTTTCTTT
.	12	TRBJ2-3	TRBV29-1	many	CSVDPSTDTQYF	TGCAGCGTTGATCCTTCGACGGATACGCAGTATTTT
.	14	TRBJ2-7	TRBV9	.	CASSVDGLGYEQYF	TGTGCCAGCAGCGTAGATGGCCTCGGGTACGAGCAGTACTTC
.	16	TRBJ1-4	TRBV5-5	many	CASSPLAVDGNEKLFF	TGTGCCAGCAGCCCCCTGGCCGTCGATGGGAATGAAAAACTGTTTTTT
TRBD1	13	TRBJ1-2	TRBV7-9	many	CASSLSAGGGYTF	TGTGCCAGCAGCTTATCGGCAGGGGGAGGCTACACCTTC
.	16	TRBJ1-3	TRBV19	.	CASSISPRNAGNTIYF	TGTGCCAGTAGTATAAGCCCACGGAACGCTGGAAACACCATATATTTT
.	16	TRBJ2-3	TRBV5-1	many	CASSLVGLTRTDTQYF	TGCGCCAGCAGCTTGGTGGGACTCACCCGGACAGATACGCAGTATTTT
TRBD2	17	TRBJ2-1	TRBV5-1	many	CASSLRLAGGRYNEQFF	TGCGCCAGCAGCTTGCGCCTAGCGGGAGGGAGATACAATGAGCAGTTCTTC